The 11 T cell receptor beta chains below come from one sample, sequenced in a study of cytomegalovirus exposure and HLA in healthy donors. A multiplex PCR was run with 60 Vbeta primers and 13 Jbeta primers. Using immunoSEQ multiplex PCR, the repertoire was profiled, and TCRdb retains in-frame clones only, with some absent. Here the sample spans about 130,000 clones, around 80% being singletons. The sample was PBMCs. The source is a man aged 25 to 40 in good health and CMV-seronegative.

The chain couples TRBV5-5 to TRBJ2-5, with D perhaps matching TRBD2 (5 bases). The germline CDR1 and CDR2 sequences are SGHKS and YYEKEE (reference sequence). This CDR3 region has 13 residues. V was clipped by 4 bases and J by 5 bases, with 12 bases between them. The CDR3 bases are TGTGCCAGCAGCAAAGGAGGCTGGGAGACCCAGTACTTC. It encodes CASSKGGWETQYF.

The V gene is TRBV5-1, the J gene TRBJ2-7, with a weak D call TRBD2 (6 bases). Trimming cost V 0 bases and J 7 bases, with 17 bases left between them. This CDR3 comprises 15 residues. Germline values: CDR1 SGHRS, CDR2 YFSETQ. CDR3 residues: CASSLGGGETGEQYF. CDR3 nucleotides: TGCGCCAGCAGCTTGGGTGGAGGGGAGACGGGGGAGCAGTACTTC.

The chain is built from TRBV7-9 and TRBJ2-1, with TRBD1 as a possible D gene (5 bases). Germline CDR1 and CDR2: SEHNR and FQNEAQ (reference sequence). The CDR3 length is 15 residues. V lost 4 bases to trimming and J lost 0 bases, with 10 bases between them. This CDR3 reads CASSWGPSSYNEQFF. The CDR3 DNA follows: TGTGCCAGCAGCTGGGGCCCGAGCTCCTACAATGAGCAGTTCTTC.

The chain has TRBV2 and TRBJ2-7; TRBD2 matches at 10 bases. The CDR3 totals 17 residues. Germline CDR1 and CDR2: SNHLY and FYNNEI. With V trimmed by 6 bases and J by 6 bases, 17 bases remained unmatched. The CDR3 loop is CASRGPGLAHPGGEQYF. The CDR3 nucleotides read TGTGCCAGCAGGGGACCGGGACTAGCGCACCCAGGCGGCGAGCAGTACTTC.

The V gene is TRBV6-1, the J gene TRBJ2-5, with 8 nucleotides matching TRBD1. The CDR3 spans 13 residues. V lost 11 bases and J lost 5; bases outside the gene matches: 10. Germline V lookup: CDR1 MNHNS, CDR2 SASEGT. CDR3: CAGKAGGVETQYF. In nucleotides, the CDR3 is TGTGCCGGTAAAGCAGGGGGCGTCGAGACCCAGTACTTC.

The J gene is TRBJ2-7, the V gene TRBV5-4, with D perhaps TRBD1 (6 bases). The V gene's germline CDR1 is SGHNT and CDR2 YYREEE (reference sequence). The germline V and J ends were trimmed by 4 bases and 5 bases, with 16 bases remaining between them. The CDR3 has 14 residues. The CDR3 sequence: CASSPSPTGNEQYF. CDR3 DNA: TGTGCCAGCAGCCCGAGCCCTACAGGGAACGAGCAGTACTTC.

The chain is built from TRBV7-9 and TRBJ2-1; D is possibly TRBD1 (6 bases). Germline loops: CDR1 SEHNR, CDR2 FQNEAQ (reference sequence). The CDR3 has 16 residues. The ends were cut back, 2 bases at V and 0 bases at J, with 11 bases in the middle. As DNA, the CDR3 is TGTGCCAGCAGCTTATGGGGGCTGGGCTCCTACAATGAGCAGTTCTTC. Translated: CASSLWGLGSYNEQFF. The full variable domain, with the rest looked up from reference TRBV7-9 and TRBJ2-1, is DTGVSQNPRHKITKRGQNVTFRCDPISEHNRLYWYRQTLGQGPEFLTYFQNEAQLEKSRLLSDRFSAERPKGSFSTLEIQRTEQGDSAMYLCASSLWGLGSYNEQFFGPGTRLTVL.

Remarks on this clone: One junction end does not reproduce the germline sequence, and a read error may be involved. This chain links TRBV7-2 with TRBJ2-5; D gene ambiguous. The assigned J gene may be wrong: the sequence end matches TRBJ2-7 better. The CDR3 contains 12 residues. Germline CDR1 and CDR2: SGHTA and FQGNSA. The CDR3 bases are TGTGCCAGCAGTAAGTCCTCCAACGAGCAGTACTTC. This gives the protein CASSKSSNEQYF.

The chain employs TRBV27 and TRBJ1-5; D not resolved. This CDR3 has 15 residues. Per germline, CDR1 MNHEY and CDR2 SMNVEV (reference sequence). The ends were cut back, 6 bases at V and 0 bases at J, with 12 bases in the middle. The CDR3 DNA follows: TGTGCCAGCAGATCGGCGGAACATAGCAATCAGCCCCAGCATTTT. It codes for CASRSAEHSNQPQHF.

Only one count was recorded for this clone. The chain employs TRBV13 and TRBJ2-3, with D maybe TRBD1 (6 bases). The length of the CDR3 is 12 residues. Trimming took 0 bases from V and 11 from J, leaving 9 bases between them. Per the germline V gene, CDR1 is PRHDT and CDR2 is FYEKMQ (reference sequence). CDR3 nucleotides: TGTGCCAGCAGCTTAGGGGTCAGGGGGCAGTATTTT. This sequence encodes CASSLGVRGQYF.

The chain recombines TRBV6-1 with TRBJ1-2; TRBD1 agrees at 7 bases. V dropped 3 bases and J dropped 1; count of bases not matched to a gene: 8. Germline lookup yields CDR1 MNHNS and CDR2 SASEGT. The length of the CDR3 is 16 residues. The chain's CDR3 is CASSETRTGVNYGYTF. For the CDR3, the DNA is TGTGCCAGCAGTGAGACTAGGACAGGAGTTAACTATGGCTACACCTTC.